This TCR beta chain is drawn from a study of shared clonotypes between healthy human individuals. Whole-study context: Each donor's CD4 naive and CD4 memory cells filled three plates apiece, CD8 naive two, and CD8 memory one.

The CDR3 runs to 15 residues. V was trimmed by 3 bases and J by 6 bases, leaving 14 bases between them. The germline V gene encodes CDR1 MGHDK and CDR2 SYGVNS. Over several immunoSEQ plates, each subset's genomic DNA was distributed in even portions. Assay: immunoSEQ multiplex PCR; the TCRdb copy retains only in-frame clones and omits some. In the table there are around 2.1 million clones, around 95% of which are singletons. With respect to this clone: Its antigen is as yet unknown.

Notes on the study in general: Among a few donors, approximately 5.4% of naive CD4 clonotypes were found in common. The four-donor shared clonotypes exceeded non-shared clonotypes in generation probability, with non-shared ones scoring lower.

The rearrangement uses TRBV25-1 and TRBJ2-2; D is perhaps TRBD1 (5 bases). This receptor was obtained from a man aged 18 to 29 in good health. Material: naive CD4+ T cells sorted from blood. The subset here: CD45RA+ positively selected. The CDR3 protein is CASSDRIGVAGELFF. The CDR3 DNA reads as TGTGCCAGCAGTGACCGGATAGGGGTGGCCGGGGAGCTGTTTTTT.